This T cell receptor (beta chain) appears in the sequencing data of a study of blood T cell repertoires in COVID-19. Study as a whole: The study drew acute and convalescent COVID-19 samples from the United States, Italy and Spain. T cells, B-cell-depleted T cells, or PBMCs provided the cDNA or gDNA that served as material.

This clone was seen a handful of times. TCRdb's table, derived via immunoSEQ multiplex PCR, lists solely in-frame clones and lacks some. This sample yields about 200,000 clones, of which roughly nine tenths are seen a single time; approximately 2.2% belongs to the top ten. Looked up from germline, CDR1 is MNHNY and CDR2 is SVGAGI (reference sequence). The V gene lost 5 bases and the J gene lost 5 bases, with 15 bases spanning the gap. The CDR3 has 14 residues. All recovered Cohort 3 donors got two negative PCRs, got clearance, or saw symptom resolution. The rearrangement uses TRBV6-6 and TRBJ1-1; the D gene is possibly TRBD1 (5 bases). The sequencing input was PBMCs or T cells enriched from blood (not recorded which). The receptor's source is a woman in her twenties or thirties who had recovered from COVID-19. CDR3 protein: CASSTPQGQTEAFF. The CDR3 nucleotides read TGTGCCAGCAGTACCCCTCAGGGTCAGACTGAAGCTTTCTTT.